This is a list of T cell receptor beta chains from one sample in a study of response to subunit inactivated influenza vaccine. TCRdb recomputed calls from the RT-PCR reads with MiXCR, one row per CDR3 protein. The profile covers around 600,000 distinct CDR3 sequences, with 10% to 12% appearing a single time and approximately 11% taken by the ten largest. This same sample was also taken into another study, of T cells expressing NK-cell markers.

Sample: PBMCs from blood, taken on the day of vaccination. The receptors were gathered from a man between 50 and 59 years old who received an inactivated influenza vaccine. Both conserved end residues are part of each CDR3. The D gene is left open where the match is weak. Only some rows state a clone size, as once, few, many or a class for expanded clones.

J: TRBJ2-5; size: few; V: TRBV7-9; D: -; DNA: TGTGCCAGCAACTCGGGACGGGAAGCCGCAGAGACCCAGTACTTC; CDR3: CASNSGREAAETQYF
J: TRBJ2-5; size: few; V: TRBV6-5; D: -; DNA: TGTGCCAGCAGTTACACTCTGGGACAAGAGACCCAGTACTTC; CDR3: CASSYTLGQETQYF
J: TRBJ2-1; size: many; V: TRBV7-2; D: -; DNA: TGTGCCAGCAGAAGTTCTAGCGTGGGTGAGCAGTTCTTC; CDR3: CASRSSSVGEQFF
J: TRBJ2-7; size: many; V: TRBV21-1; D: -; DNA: TGTGCCAGCAGCAAAGTAGGGGACTACGAGCAGTACTTC; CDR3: CASSKVGDYEQYF
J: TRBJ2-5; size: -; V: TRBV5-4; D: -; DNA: TGTGCCAGCAGCGCGACAGTGGCGGAGACCCAGTACTTC; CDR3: CASSATVAETQYF
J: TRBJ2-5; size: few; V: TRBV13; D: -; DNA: TGTGCCAGCAGCATCCGGGTCCCCAACAGTGCTGTGGAGACCCAGTACTTC; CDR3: CASSIRVPNSAVETQYF
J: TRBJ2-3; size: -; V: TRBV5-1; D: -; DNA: TGCGCCAGCAGCCGGGGCATGAGCACAGATACGCAGTATTTT; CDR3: CASSRGMSTDTQYF
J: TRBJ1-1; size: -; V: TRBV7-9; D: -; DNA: TGTGCCAGCAGCCAGGACCCAAACACTGAAGCTTTCTTT; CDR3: CASSQDPNTEAFF
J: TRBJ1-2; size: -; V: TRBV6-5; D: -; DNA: TGTGCCAGCAGTTACTCAGAGTGGACAGCCTCTAGGGGCTACACCTTC; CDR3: CASSYSEWTASRGYTF
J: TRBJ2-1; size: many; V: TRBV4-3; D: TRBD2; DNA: TGCGCCAGCAGCCAAGATACGGGGACTAGCTTCTACAATGAGCAGTTCTTC; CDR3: CASSQDTGTSFYNEQFF
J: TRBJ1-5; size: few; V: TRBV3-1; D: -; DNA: TGTGCCAGCAGCGTGACGGCTTCGGCGAATCAGCCCCAGCATTTT; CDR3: CASSVTASANQPQHF
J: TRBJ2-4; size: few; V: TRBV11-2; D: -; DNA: TGTGCCAGCAGCTTCTCGCGGGGAAACATTCAGTACTTC; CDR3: CASSFSRGNIQYF